These 6 T cell receptor beta chains were sequenced from one sample in a study of cytomegalovirus exposure and HLA in healthy donors. The PCR ran on 60 Vbeta and 13 Jbeta primers. Sequencing used immunoSEQ multiplex PCR; TCRdb keeps in-frame clones, though not all of them. This table holds roughly 150,000 clones, over 75% found once. The sample comprised PBMCs. All receptors come from a male donor in good health and CMV-seronegative.

The chain joins TRBV6-5 to TRBJ1-2, with a tentative D call TRBD1 (5 bases). CDR3 length equals 14 residues. Germline CDR1 MNHEY, CDR2 SVGAGI. Trimming left V 8 bases short and J 2 bases short, with 15 bases between. CDR3: CASGKQGPNYGYTF. CDR3 nucleotides: TGTGCCAGCGGAAAGCAGGGTCCGAACTATGGCTACACCTTC.

A few counts support this clone. This chain links TRBV7-7 with TRBJ2-2; possibly TRBD2 for D (6 bases). Trimming pared 7 bases from V and 2 bases from J, leaving 11 bases between. The CDR3 runs to 14 residues. CDR1 and CDR2 from the germline V gene are SSHAT and FNYEAQ (reference sequence). CDR3 DNA sequence: TGTGCCAGCACTGGAGGGGTAAACACCGGGGAGCTGTTTTTT. Its protein is CASTGGVNTGELFF.

The chain employs TRBV6-5 and TRBJ2-7; 9 nucleotides agree with TRBD1. V was pared by 9 bases and J by 2 bases, with 2 bases of the junction left unmatched. Per the germline V gene, CDR1 is MNHEY and CDR2 is SVGAGI. The CDR3 runs 12 residues. The CDR3 bases are TGTGCCAGTGGGGACAGGGCCTACGAGCAGTACTTC. Its protein product is CASGDRAYEQYF.

The chain uses TRBV19 and TRBJ2-4; TRBD1 matches at 7 bases. The CDR3 extends over 15 amino acids. J was trimmed by 0 bases and V by 5 bases; bases with no gene match: 4. Per the germline V gene, CDR1 is LNHDA and CDR2 is SQIVND (reference sequence). Written as DNA, the CDR3 is TGTGCCAGTAGTGAGACAGGGCTAGCCAAAAACATTCAGTACTTC. As protein: CASSETGLAKNIQYF.

This clone appeared a single time. The germline gene is not matched at one end of the junction; a read error may be the cause. The chain couples TRBV7-9 to TRBJ1-3, with D maybe TRBD1 (6 bases). Germline V gene sequence: CDR1 SEHNR, CDR2 FQNEAQ (reference sequence). The CDR3 loop spans 16 amino acids. The CDR3 loop is CSSSFIQGPSGNTIYF. In DNA form, the CDR3 reads TGTTCCAGCAGTTTTATCCAGGGGCCCTCTGGAAACACCATATATTTT.

The rearrangement joins TRBV19 to TRBJ2-7, with D maybe TRBD1 (6 bases). The CDR3 sequence is 13 residues long. Deletions cut 7 bases from V and 5 bases from J, with 15 bases between. Germline V gene sequence: CDR1 LNHDA, CDR2 SQIVND (reference sequence). The CDR3: CASNRAGAHEQYF. CDR3 nucleotides: TGTGCCAGTAATCGGGCAGGGGCCCACGAGCAGTACTTC.